The clone carrying this T cell receptor (beta chain) was counted at least ten times. Making TCR cDNA involved 5'RACE template switching, which added UMIs and a universal primer site. One entry per CDR3 protein results from TCRdb running MiXCR on the 5' RACE reads. This table has 200,000 to 300,000 distinct CDR3 sequences, roughly 3.7% appearing once. Germline V gives CDR1 SGHDT, CDR2 YYEEEE. This CDR3 has 15 residues. The ends lost 0 bases at V and 5 bases at J; junction bases unmatched: 3. This sample was included in a study of T cells after yellow fever vaccination. The material was PBMCs, obtained 15 days after the yellow fever booster vaccination. J is TRBJ1-5 and V is TRBV5-6, with 9 bases matching TRBD1. This TCR derives from a man aged 18 to 30 who received the YFV17D yellow fever vaccine. The CDR3 sequence: CASSLGGQGDQPQHF. In DNA form, the CDR3 reads TGTGCCAGCAGCTTGGGGGGACAGGGAGATCAGCCCCAGCATTTT. Complete variable domain (other parts from reference TRBV5-6 and TRBJ1-5): DAGVTQSPTHLIKTRGQQVTLRCSPKSGHDTVSWYQQALGQGPQFIFQYYEEEERQRGNFPDRFSGHQFPNYSSELNVNALLLGDSALYLCASSLGGQGDQPQHFGDGTRLSIL.